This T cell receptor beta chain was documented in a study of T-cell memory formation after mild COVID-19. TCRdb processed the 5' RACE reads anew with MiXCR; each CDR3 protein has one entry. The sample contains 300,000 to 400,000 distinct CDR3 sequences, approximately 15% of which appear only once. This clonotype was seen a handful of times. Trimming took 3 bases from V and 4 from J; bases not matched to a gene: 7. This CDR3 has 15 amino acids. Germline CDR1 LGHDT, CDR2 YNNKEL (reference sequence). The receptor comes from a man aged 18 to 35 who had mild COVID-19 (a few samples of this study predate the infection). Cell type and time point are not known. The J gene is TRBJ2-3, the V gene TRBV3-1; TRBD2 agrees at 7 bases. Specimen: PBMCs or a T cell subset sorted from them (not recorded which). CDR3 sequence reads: CASSQGGVDSDTQYF. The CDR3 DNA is TGTGCCAGCAGCCAGGGGGGGGTGGACTCAGATACGCAGTATTTT.